A selection of T cell receptor beta chains follows, all from one sample in a study of blood T cell repertoires in COVID-19. The assay was immunoSEQ multiplex PCR, and TCRdb's table has in-frame clones only and misses some. The table has around 100,000 clones, roughly four fifths seen once. Material: peripheral blood. Every receptor here comes from a man aged 60-69 years with acute or convalescent COVID-19. CDR3s include the opening cysteine and the closing phenylalanine or tryptophan. D genes are given only for firm matches. Clone size is stated in some rows and not others, as once, few, many or a class when expanded.

v_gene: TRBV5-5; d_gene: -; j_gene: TRBJ1-5; abundance: -; CDR3nt: TGTGCCAGCAGCTTGGCCCCCAGGGGAGGGGGCAATCAGCCCCAGCATTTT; CDR3aa: CASSLAPRGGGNQPQHF
v_gene: TRBV5-4; d_gene: TRBD2; j_gene: TRBJ2-5; abundance: once; CDR3nt: TGTGCCAGCAGCCCGGCGGGGGGCCAAGAGACCCAGTACTTC; CDR3aa: CASSPAGGQETQYF
v_gene: TRBV7-2; d_gene: -; j_gene: TRBJ1-4; abundance: -; CDR3nt: TGTGCCAGCAGCCAGAGAGGAGCAGGGACTAATGAAAAACTGTTTTTT; CDR3aa: CASSQRGAGTNEKLFF
v_gene: TRBV18; d_gene: TRBD1; j_gene: TRBJ1-5; abundance: -; CDR3nt: TGTGCCAGCTCACCAGGGGCTTACAGGGGCGGTCAGCCCCAGCATTTT; CDR3aa: CASSPGAYRGGQPQHF
v_gene: TRBV5-1; d_gene: TRBD1; j_gene: TRBJ2-1; abundance: -; CDR3nt: TGCGCCAGCAGCTTGGGGCCAGGGGGCTACAATGAGCAGTTCTTC; CDR3aa: CASSLGPGGYNEQFF
v_gene: TRBV6-2/TRBV6-3; d_gene: -; j_gene: TRBJ1-2; abundance: -; CDR3nt: TGTGCCAGCAGTTCGCTAACCTACAGGGCCTCTAACTATGGCTACACCTTC; CDR3aa: CASSSLTYRASNYGYTF
v_gene: TRBV5-4; d_gene: TRBD1; j_gene: TRBJ2-7; abundance: few; CDR3nt: TGTGCCAGCAGCCGCCGGGACAGGGGCTCCTACGAGCAGTACTTC; CDR3aa: CASSRRDRGSYEQYF
v_gene: TRBV5-1; d_gene: -; j_gene: TRBJ2-3; abundance: -; CDR3nt: TGCGCCAGCAGCGTAAATATTGCAGATACGCAGTATTTT; CDR3aa: CASSVNIADTQYF
v_gene: TRBV30; d_gene: -; j_gene: TRBJ2-1; abundance: -; CDR3nt: TGTGCCTGGAGTCGGGACAATGAGCAGTTCTTC; CDR3aa: CAWSRDNEQFF
v_gene: TRBV19; d_gene: -; j_gene: TRBJ1-5; abundance: few; CDR3nt: TGTGCCAGTAAGCCGAGATGGACAGTCAATCAGCCCCAGCATTTT; CDR3aa: CASKPRWTVNQPQHF
v_gene: TRBV20-1; d_gene: TRBD2; j_gene: TRBJ2-7; abundance: -; CDR3nt: TGCAGTGCTAGTGGGCTAGCGGGAAGTAACTACGAGCAGTACTTC; CDR3aa: CSASGLAGSNYEQYF
v_gene: TRBV6-1; d_gene: -; j_gene: TRBJ1-2; abundance: -; CDR3nt: TGTGCCAGCAGTGAAATGGCGGATGGCTACACCTTC; CDR3aa: CASSEMADGYTF
v_gene: TRBV3-1/TRBV3-2; d_gene: -; j_gene: TRBJ1-6; abundance: -; CDR3nt: TGTGCCAGCAGCCAAGTCATGCAGGGAAATTCACCCCTCCACTTT; CDR3aa: CASSQVMQGNSPLHF
v_gene: TRBV14; d_gene: -; j_gene: TRBJ2-7; abundance: -; CDR3nt: TGTGCCAGCAGCCCCCGTGGGGGGGCGGGCTACGAGCAGTACTTC; CDR3aa: CASSPRGGAGYEQYF
v_gene: TRBV4-2; d_gene: TRBD1; j_gene: TRBJ1-1; abundance: -; CDR3nt: TGTGCCAGCAGCCAACCGGGACAGGGGAACACTGAAGCTTTCTTT; CDR3aa: CASSQPGQGNTEAFF
v_gene: TRBV5-1; d_gene: -; j_gene: TRBJ1-2; abundance: once; CDR3nt: TGCGCCAGCAGACAGTTAGGAATTAATGCCTATGGCTACACCTTC; CDR3aa: CASRQLGINAYGYTF
v_gene: TRBV7-2; d_gene: TRBD2; j_gene: TRBJ2-3; abundance: -; CDR3nt: TGTGCCAGCAGCTTAGGGCTAGCGGGGAAGTCAGATACGCAGTATTTT; CDR3aa: CASSLGLAGKSDTQYF
v_gene: TRBV9; d_gene: TRBD1; j_gene: TRBJ1-3; abundance: -; CDR3nt: TGTGCCAGCAGCGTAAGGGGACAGGGAAACACCATATATTTT; CDR3aa: CASSVRGQGNTIYF
v_gene: TRBV4-2; d_gene: -; j_gene: TRBJ1-1; abundance: -; CDR3nt: TGTGCCAGCAGCCAAGAACGCGCTATGAACACTGAAGCTTTCTTT; CDR3aa: CASSQERAMNTEAFF
v_gene: TRBV10-1; d_gene: TRBD1; j_gene: TRBJ2-7; abundance: -; CDR3nt: TGCGCCAGCAGTTACCGGGACAGAGATACTGAGCAGTACTTC; CDR3aa: CASSYRDRDTEQYF
v_gene: TRBV9; d_gene: -; j_gene: TRBJ2-7; abundance: -; CDR3nt: TGTGCCAGCAGCGACGGGGGTCCTCTCTACGAGCAGTACTTC; CDR3aa: CASSDGGPLYEQYF
v_gene: TRBV28; d_gene: TRBD1; j_gene: TRBJ1-2; abundance: -; CDR3nt: TGTGCCAGCAGCAAGACAGGGTTTTCCTATGGCTACACCTTC; CDR3aa: CASSKTGFSYGYTF
v_gene: TRBV11-2; d_gene: TRBD1; j_gene: TRBJ2-1; abundance: -; CDR3nt: TGTGCCAGCAGCTTAGATAGGCAGGGGGTTCGGTTCTTC; CDR3aa: CASSLDRQGVRFF
v_gene: TRBV7-2; d_gene: -; j_gene: TRBJ1-5; abundance: -; CDR3nt: TGTGCCAGCAGCTCTGGACTTAGCAATCAGCCCCAGCATTTT; CDR3aa: CASSSGLSNQPQHF
v_gene: TRBV9; d_gene: -; j_gene: TRBJ1-2; abundance: -; CDR3nt: TGTGCCAGCAGCGGGAGGGAAGGCGGCTACACCTTC; CDR3aa: CASSGREGGYTF
v_gene: TRBV5-1; d_gene: TRBD1; j_gene: TRBJ1-5; abundance: once; CDR3nt: TGCGCCAGCAGCATGGGGGACAAACAGGGGAGTAATCAGCCCCAGCATTTT; CDR3aa: CASSMGDKQGSNQPQHF
v_gene: TRBV7-9; d_gene: TRBD2; j_gene: TRBJ2-1; abundance: few; CDR3nt: TGTGCCAGCAGCATTCTTAGCGGGGGGGTCCCCTACAATGAGCAGTTCTTC; CDR3aa: CASSILSGGVPYNEQFF